This TCR beta chain appears in the sequencing data of a study of control samples from healthy donors and cancer patients. Profiled with immunoSEQ multiplex PCR; TCRdb holds only in-frame clones, not every one. Altogether around 190,000 clones are present, around 87% being singletons, with the ten largest covering just over 1.4%. This clone occurred once. Specimen: blood. The receptor comes from a woman between 45 and 65 years old in good health.

CDR3 bases: TGTGCCAGCAGCTTTCGGGGTCCGCCGGACGGATCCTACGAGCAGTACTTC. Encoded protein: CASSFRGPPDGSYEQYF. The chain is built from TRBV5-8 and TRBJ2-7; D is perhaps TRBD2 (5 bases). Germline assignment: CDR1 SGHTS and CDR2 YDEGEE. This CDR3 is built from 17 residues. V lost 2 bases and J 1 base, leaving 19 bases between the germline ends. Full variable domain (remainder filled in from reference TRBV5-8 and TRBJ2-7): EAGVTQSPTHLIKTRGQQATLRCSPISGHTSVYWYQQALGLGLQFLLWYDEGEERNRGNFPPRFSGRQFPNYSSELNVNALELEDSALYLCASSFRGPPDGSYEQYFGPGTRLTVT.